These T cell receptor beta chains were read from a single sample in a study of shared clonotypes between healthy human individuals. TCRdb's table, derived via immunoSEQ multiplex PCR, lists solely in-frame clones and lacks some. The repertoire consists of fewer than 850,000 clones, with about three quarters occurring once and the leading ten covering roughly 1.8%. The sequencing input was memory CD4+ T cells sorted from blood. These receptors were obtained from a woman aged 25 to 45 in good health. Each CDR3 is given with its conserved first and last residue. The D gene is left open where the match is weak. Where a row states a size, it is once, few, many or the class of an expanded clone; other rows omit it.

j_call: TRBJ1-2
v_call: TRBV23-1
clone_size: .
d_call: .
cdr3_aa: CASSQFDWPIVHGYTF
cdr3_nt: TGCGCCAGCAGTCAATTTGATTGGCCCATCGTGCACGGCTACACCTTC

j_call: TRBJ2-6
v_call: TRBV5-1
clone_size: .
d_call: .
cdr3_aa: CASSQGTTNVLTF
cdr3_nt: TGCGCCAGCAGCCAAGGGACAACCAACGTCCTGACTTTC

j_call: TRBJ2-7
v_call: TRBV25-1
clone_size: few
d_call: .
cdr3_aa: CASSEGVVPPYEQYF
cdr3_nt: TGTGCCAGCAGTGAGGGGGTAGTCCCCCCCTACGAGCAGTACTTC

j_call: TRBJ2-1
v_call: TRBV5-1
clone_size: few
d_call: .
cdr3_aa: CASSLWEYNEQFF
cdr3_nt: TGCGCCAGCAGCTTGTGGGAGTACAATGAGCAGTTCTTC

j_call: TRBJ2-1
v_call: TRBV5-1
clone_size: once
d_call: TRBD2
cdr3_aa: CASSQATSGYNEQFF
cdr3_nt: TGCGCCAGCAGCCAAGCCACTAGCGGATACAATGAGCAGTTCTTC

j_call: TRBJ2-7
v_call: TRBV28
clone_size: .
d_call: TRBD1
cdr3_aa: CASSSWTGGRSSSYEQYF
cdr3_nt: TGTGCCAGCAGTTCCTGGACAGGGGGCCGGTCGAGCTCCTACGAGCAGTACTTC

j_call: TRBJ2-1
v_call: TRBV5-1
clone_size: many
d_call: TRBD2
cdr3_aa: CASSRKGQAASGRHEQFF
cdr3_nt: TGCGCCAGCAGCCGAAAAGGACAGGCGGCTAGCGGGAGGCATGAGCAGTTCTTC

j_call: TRBJ1-5
v_call: TRBV5-1
clone_size: .
d_call: .
cdr3_aa: CASSPGGAANQPQHF
cdr3_nt: TGCGCCAGCAGCCCTGGAGGGGCAGCTAATCAGCCCCAGCATTTT

j_call: TRBJ1-5
v_call: TRBV7-2
clone_size: .
d_call: .
cdr3_aa: CASSLAAGRADQPQHF
cdr3_nt: TGTGCCAGCAGCTTAGCGGCAGGGCGAGCGGATCAGCCCCAGCATTTT

j_call: TRBJ2-3
v_call: TRBV2
clone_size: .
d_call: .
cdr3_aa: CASSEARGGSTDTQYF
cdr3_nt: TGTGCCAGCAGTGAAGCTCGCGGAGGTAGCACAGATACGCAGTATTTT

j_call: TRBJ2-2
v_call: TRBV6-5
clone_size: .
d_call: TRBD2
cdr3_aa: CASSYLAGVVTGELFF
cdr3_nt: TGTGCCAGCAGTTACCTAGCGGGAGTAGTCACCGGGGAGCTGTTTTTT

j_call: TRBJ1-1
v_call: TRBV28
clone_size: .
d_call: TRBD1
cdr3_aa: CASSSGQATYEAFF
cdr3_nt: TGTGCCAGCAGTTCCGGACAGGCAACGTATGAAGCTTTCTTT

j_call: TRBJ1-2
v_call: TRBV28
clone_size: .
d_call: .
cdr3_aa: CASSLTVYGYTF
cdr3_nt: TGTGCCAGCAGTTTAACGGTTTACGGCTACACCTTC

j_call: TRBJ1-3
v_call: TRBV7-2
clone_size: .
d_call: TRBD1
cdr3_aa: CASSLNPTGGASGNTIYF
cdr3_nt: TGTGCCAGCAGCTTAAATCCCACAGGGGGCGCATCTGGAAACACCATATATTTT

j_call: TRBJ2-7
v_call: TRBV28
clone_size: once
d_call: TRBD1
cdr3_aa: CASSGSGGQGGLDEQYF
cdr3_nt: TGTGCCAGCAGTGGTTCAGGGGGACAGGGTGGATTAGACGAGCAGTACTTC

j_call: TRBJ2-7
v_call: TRBV11-2
clone_size: .
d_call: TRBD2
cdr3_aa: CASRREAGLDEQYF
cdr3_nt: TGTGCCAGCAGACGGGAGGCGGGACTGGACGAGCAGTACTTC

j_call: TRBJ2-1
v_call: TRBV19
clone_size: .
d_call: .
cdr3_aa: CASSPLGMGSYNEQFF
cdr3_nt: TGTGCCAGTAGTCCCCTGGGGATGGGCTCCTACAATGAGCAGTTCTTC

j_call: TRBJ1-1
v_call: TRBV5-1
clone_size: .
d_call: .
cdr3_aa: CASSSRLENTEAFF
cdr3_nt: TGCGCCAGCAGCTCCCGACTCGAGAACACTGAAGCTTTCTTT

j_call: TRBJ1-1
v_call: TRBV9
clone_size: .
d_call: .
cdr3_aa: CASSVVSYGTEAFF
cdr3_nt: TGTGCCAGCAGCGTAGTCAGCTACGGCACTGAAGCTTTCTTT

j_call: TRBJ2-2
v_call: TRBV18
clone_size: .
d_call: TRBD2
cdr3_aa: CAINSGRASSTGELFF
cdr3_nt: TGTGCCATCAATAGCGGGAGGGCCAGTTCCACCGGGGAGCTGTTTTTT

j_call: TRBJ2-7
v_call: TRBV7-9
clone_size: few
d_call: .
cdr3_aa: CASSLRGYEQYF
cdr3_nt: TGTGCCAGCAGCTTACGGGGCTACGAGCAGTACTTC

j_call: TRBJ2-2
v_call: TRBV5-8
clone_size: .
d_call: TRBD2
cdr3_aa: CASLWSPGLQNTGELFF
cdr3_nt: TGTGCCAGCTTATGGTCACCGGGACTACAGAACACCGGGGAGCTGTTTTTT

j_call: TRBJ2-7
v_call: TRBV4-2
clone_size: .
d_call: .
cdr3_aa: CASSQDLGTLSYEQYF
cdr3_nt: TGTGCCAGCAGCCAAGATCTTGGGACCCTATCCTACGAGCAGTACTTC

j_call: TRBJ2-1
v_call: TRBV4-1
clone_size: .
d_call: .
cdr3_aa: CASSQPDMGEQFF
cdr3_nt: TGCGCCAGCAGCCAGCCAGACATGGGCGAGCAGTTCTTC

j_call: TRBJ1-2
v_call: TRBV28
clone_size: .
d_call: TRBD1
cdr3_aa: CATRQGFGYTF
cdr3_nt: TGTGCCACCCGACAGGGGTTTGGCTACACCTTC

j_call: TRBJ2-6
v_call: TRBV4-1
clone_size: .
d_call: .
cdr3_aa: CASSQFPSGPSSGANVLTF
cdr3_nt: TGCGCCAGCAGCCAATTCCCGTCAGGGCCTAGCTCTGGGGCCAACGTCCTGACTTTC

j_call: TRBJ2-7
v_call: TRBV7-8
clone_size: .
d_call: .
cdr3_aa: CASSPGSYEQYF
cdr3_nt: TGTGCCAGCAGCCCGGGCTCCTACGAGCAGTACTTC

j_call: TRBJ1-1
v_call: TRBV28
clone_size: few
d_call: .
cdr3_aa: CASSLFQLDPNTEAFF
cdr3_nt: TGTGCCAGCAGTTTATTCCAGCTGGACCCGAACACTGAAGCTTTCTTT

j_call: TRBJ2-6
v_call: TRBV4-1
clone_size: few
d_call: .
cdr3_aa: CASSQESQIGNVLTF
cdr3_nt: TGCGCCAGCAGCCAAGAATCACAGATTGGCAACGTCCTGACTTTC

j_call: TRBJ2-7
v_call: TRBV6-5
clone_size: few
d_call: TRBD1
cdr3_aa: CASSYSKVTGSDEQYF
cdr3_nt: TGTGCCAGCAGTTACTCGAAGGTGACAGGGAGCGACGAGCAGTACTTC

j_call: TRBJ2-3
v_call: TRBV28
clone_size: .
d_call: TRBD1
cdr3_aa: CASSNPGQGHAQYF
cdr3_nt: TGTGCCAGCAGCAACCCGGGACAGGGCCACGCGCAGTATTTT

j_call: TRBJ1-2
v_call: TRBV2
clone_size: .
d_call: .
cdr3_aa: CASSAWGPRLYGYTF
cdr3_nt: TGTGCCAGCAGTGCATGGGGGCCCCGACTCTATGGCTACACCTTC

j_call: TRBJ1-1
v_call: TRBV28
clone_size: .
d_call: .
cdr3_aa: CASRSYSQNTEAFF
cdr3_nt: TGTGCCAGCAGGAGTTATTCTCAGAACACTGAAGCTTTCTTT

j_call: TRBJ2-2
v_call: TRBV25-1
clone_size: few
d_call: TRBD2
cdr3_aa: CASSASGRELFF
cdr3_nt: TGTGCCAGCAGTGCCAGCGGGAGGGAGCTGTTTTTT

j_call: TRBJ2-1
v_call: TRBV19
clone_size: .
d_call: TRBD2
cdr3_aa: CASSHAGHKLAGVPSEQFF
cdr3_nt: TGTGCCAGTAGTCATGCCGGACACAAACTAGCGGGAGTTCCTTCTGAGCAGTTCTTC

j_call: TRBJ1-2
v_call: TRBV19
clone_size: .
d_call: .
cdr3_aa: CASSIATTGGYGYTF
cdr3_nt: TGTGCCAGTAGTATAGCCACGACAGGCGGCTATGGCTACACCTTC

j_call: TRBJ2-2
v_call: TRBV27
clone_size: .
d_call: .
cdr3_aa: CASRYRGLNTGELFF
cdr3_nt: TGTGCCAGCAGATACAGGGGACTGAACACCGGGGAGCTGTTTTTT

j_call: TRBJ2-2
v_call: TRBV19
clone_size: .
d_call: .
cdr3_aa: CASRRWDLMTGELFF
cdr3_nt: TGTGCCAGTAGGAGGTGGGACCTTATGACCGGGGAGCTGTTTTTT

j_call: TRBJ2-7
v_call: TRBV27
clone_size: once
d_call: .
cdr3_aa: CASSTFTGQHEQYF
cdr3_nt: TGTGCCAGCAGCACTTTCACAGGGCAGCACGAGCAGTACTTC

j_call: TRBJ1-2
v_call: TRBV25-1
clone_size: many
d_call: .
cdr3_aa: CASSPREKEGYTF
cdr3_nt: TGTGCCAGCAGTCCCCGGGAGAAAGAAGGCTACACCTTC

j_call: TRBJ1-4
v_call: TRBV30
clone_size: .
d_call: .
cdr3_aa: CAWSKDPPEKLFF
cdr3_nt: TGTGCCTGGAGTAAAGACCCGCCGGAAAAACTGTTTTTT

j_call: TRBJ2-3
v_call: TRBV19
clone_size: .
d_call: .
cdr3_aa: CASSTIDGTDTQYF
cdr3_nt: TGTGCCAGTAGTACAATAGACGGCACAGATACGCAGTATTTT

j_call: TRBJ2-7
v_call: TRBV18
clone_size: .
d_call: TRBD2
cdr3_aa: CASSSGGTSYEQYF
cdr3_nt: TGTGCCAGCTCATCGGGTGGGACTAGCTACGAGCAGTACTTC

j_call: TRBJ1-1
v_call: TRBV5-4
clone_size: few
d_call: .
cdr3_aa: CASSLESGVTEAFF
cdr3_nt: TGTGCCAGCAGCTTAGAATCGGGGGTCACTGAAGCTTTCTTT

j_call: TRBJ2-3
v_call: TRBV19
clone_size: few
d_call: TRBD1
cdr3_aa: CASSHRGLSTDTQYF
cdr3_nt: TGTGCCAGTAGTCACAGGGGCCTAAGCACAGATACGCAGTATTTT

j_call: TRBJ2-5
v_call: TRBV7-9
clone_size: few
d_call: .
cdr3_aa: CASSSRSTGMTQYF
cdr3_nt: TGTGCCAGCAGCTCCCGTTCAACAGGGATGACCCAGTACTTC

j_call: TRBJ2-7
v_call: TRBV5-1
clone_size: .
d_call: TRBD2
cdr3_aa: CASSSGLAGGPGVNKDF
cdr3_nt: TGCGCCAGCAGCTCAGGACTAGCGGGAGGGCCGGGCGTGAATAAGGACTTC

j_call: TRBJ2-3
v_call: TRBV2
clone_size: once
d_call: .
cdr3_aa: CASTREFVTDTQYF
cdr3_nt: TGTGCCAGCACAAGGGAGTTTGTCACAGATACGCAGTATTTT

j_call: TRBJ2-1
v_call: TRBV6-5
clone_size: .
d_call: TRBD2
cdr3_aa: CASSSSGRGGEQFF
cdr3_nt: TGTGCCAGCAGCTCTAGCGGGAGGGGGGGTGAGCAGTTCTTC

j_call: TRBJ2-5
v_call: TRBV28
clone_size: .
d_call: .
cdr3_aa: CASSLGGLQETQYF
cdr3_nt: TGTGCCAGCAGTCTGGGGGGGCTCCAAGAGACCCAGTACTTC

j_call: TRBJ1-1
v_call: TRBV6-1
clone_size: once
d_call: TRBD1
cdr3_aa: CASSQGTENTEAFF
cdr3_nt: TGTGCCAGCAGCCAGGGGACAGAGAACACTGAAGCTTTCTTT

j_call: TRBJ1-1
v_call: TRBV29-1
clone_size: .
d_call: .
cdr3_aa: CSADRTGEAFF
cdr3_nt: TGCAGCGCCGATCGGACGGGAGAAGCTTTCTTT

j_call: TRBJ1-2
v_call: TRBV7-9
clone_size: few
d_call: .
cdr3_aa: CASSLALPGRDGYTF
cdr3_nt: TGTGCCAGCAGCTTAGCGCTGCCGGGTCGGGACGGCTACACCTTC